Described below is a single T cell receptor (beta chain) sequence and its context. Ten or more counts support this clonotype. The antigen it recognizes is unknown. No base-level quality is on record; no much larger clone is a single base apart. The germline V gene encodes CDR1 DFQATT and CDR2 SNEGSKA (reference sequence). V and J are trimmed by 4 bases and 0 bases, and the gene matches miss 1 base of the junction. Counted from cysteine to phenylalanine, this CDR3 has 13 amino acids. The only DNA kept is the CDR3, 39 bases in frame from the first base. The protocol used for the library was RT-PCR. The instrument was an Illumina HiSeq 2500. In-frame beta chains were kept once TCRdb had trimmed the public reads at Q25 with fastp and called clones with MiXCR. Each record represents a unique CDR3 protein, reported with the most common genes and DNA among its rows. This sample has about 650,000 distinct CDR3 sequences in its table, and approximately 14% of those were observed once. The leading ten clones occupy 7.6% of the sample.

The data originate from a study of response to subunit inactivated influenza vaccine (dated by TCRdb to the late 2010s). At the level of the whole study: To follow how T cells responded to a trivalent subunit inactivated influenza vaccine, the researchers relied on deep quantitative profiling of the T cell receptor repertoire.

Study-level results and caveats: The authors proposed that each seasonal influenza vaccination may bring in only a limited number of new T cells.

The chain couples TRBV20-1 to TRBJ2-7; 9 junctional bases match TRBD1. The clonotype originates from a man between 50 and 59 years old who received an inactivated influenza vaccine. Donor details come from another sample of the same person, matched by shared clones. The specimen comprised PBMCs from blood, sampled around two weeks before vaccination. The nucleotides read TGCAGTGCTAAGACAGGGGGCTCCTACGAGCAGTACTTC. It is translated as CSAKTGGSYEQYF.